This TCR beta chain was found in a study of control samples from healthy donors and cancer patients. The CDR3 consists of 14 residues. The J segment lost 3 bases and the V segment lost 4 bases, leaving 6 bases of the junction unmatched. In germline, CDR1 is MNHEY, CDR2 SVGAGI. TCRdb's table, derived via immunoSEQ multiplex PCR, lists solely in-frame clones and lacks some. The data hold around 120,000 clones, with more than 85% observed a single time. This sequence joins TRBV6-5 and TRBJ2-7, with 7 bases identical to TRBD1. The specimen was blood. The TCR originated in a woman in her late teens or twenties in good health. This CDR3 is CASSSTGFGYEQYF. The CDR3 region has the DNA TGTGCCAGCAGTTCGACAGGGTTTGGCTACGAGCAGTACTTC.